Presented here are 26 T cell receptor beta chains from one specimen sequenced in a study of blood T cell repertoires in COVID-19. Here immunoSEQ multiplex PCR was the method, and the copy in TCRdb shows in-frame clones only, minus some. The table includes some 80,000 clones, approximately 82% detected once. The source material was peripheral blood. The receptors originated from a woman between 65 and 79 years old with acute or convalescent COVID-19.

The genes are TRBV4-1 and TRBJ1-2; 7 bases map to TRBD1. Per germline, CDR1 MGHRA and CDR2 YSYEKL. The CDR3 sequence is 16 residues long. V lost 4 bases to trimming and J lost 4 bases; unmatched junction nucleotides: 12. The CDR3 loop reads CASSPSSQGVSYGYTF. DNA for the CDR3: TGCGCCAGCAGCCCCTCATCCCAGGGGGTGAGCTATGGCTACACCTTC.

The rearrangement joins TRBV5-1 to TRBJ2-2, with 7 bases identical to TRBD2. J gave up 4 bases and V 0 bases, and 9 bases lay outside the gene matches. The length of the CDR3 is 17 residues. CDR1 is SGHRS, CDR2 YFSETQ, per germline. In DNA form, the CDR3 reads TGCGCCAGCAGCTTGGCGGTTGTTGGGGAGGGCACCGGGGAGCTGTTTTTT. It yields the protein CASSLAVVGEGTGELFF.

The sample holds a few counts of this clone. V is TRBV7-9 and J is TRBJ1-2; 10 bases map to TRBD1. This CDR3 contains 14 residues. The V segment lost 0 bases and the J segment 6 bases; nucleotides outside the gene matches: 1. Germline CDR1 is SEHNR and CDR2 is FQNEAQ (reference sequence). CDR3 amino acids: CASSLAGTGDGYTF. The CDR3 DNA sequence: TGTGCCAGCAGCTTAGCCGGGACAGGGGATGGCTACACCTTC. The full variable domain, with the rest looked up from reference TRBV7-9 and TRBJ1-2, is DTGVSQNPRHKITKRGQNVTFRCDPISEHNRLYWYRQTLGQGPEFLTYFQNEAQLEKSRLLSDRFSAERPKGSFSTLEIQRTEQGDSAMYLCASSLAGTGDGYTFGSGTRLTVV.

The chain is built from TRBV5-1 and TRBJ1-1, with 10 bases identical to TRBD1. The CDR3 has 14 amino acids. Germline V gene data show CDR1 as SGHRS and CDR2 as YFSETQ. With V trimmed by 7 bases and J by 5 bases, 8 bases remained unmatched. The CDR3 bases are TGCGCCAGCGAAAAAGGACAGGGGGGAACTGAAGCTTTCTTT. It encodes CASEKGQGGTEAFF.

The gene calls are TRBV5-4 and TRBJ1-6, with 8 bases matching TRBD1. This CDR3 region has 14 residues. Trimming at V came to 4 bases and at J to 10 bases, leaving 7 bases not matched to a gene. CDR1 is SGHNT, CDR2 YYREEE, per germline (reference sequence). The CDR3 sequence is CASSPDRAESPLHF. The CDR3 DNA sequence: TGTGCCAGCAGCCCGGACAGGGCGGAATCACCCCTCCACTTT.

This CDR3 is CASSQSPGNGYTF. The DNA for the CDR3 is TGTGCCAGCAGCCAGTCACCAGGGAATGGCTACACCTTC. V is TRBV3-1 (or the pseudogene TRBV3-2) and J is TRBJ1-2; possible D gene TRBD1, 5 bases. Trimming left V 3 bases short and J 6 bases short, with 11 bases between. The CDR3 covers 13 residues. Germline CDR1 is LGHDT and CDR2 is YNNKEL (reference sequence).

This clone was picked up a small number of times. The rearrangement uses TRBV30 and TRBJ1-4; possible D gene TRBD1, 5 bases. Per the germline V gene, CDR1 is GTSNPN and CDR2 is SVGIG (reference sequence). The germline V and J ends were trimmed by 1 base and 1 base, with 16 bases remaining between them. The CDR3 totals 17 residues. The CDR3 protein is CAWSALGLGGTNEKLFF. As DNA, the CDR3 is TGTGCCTGGAGTGCACTGGGCCTCGGGGGAACTAATGAAAAACTGTTTTTT. Combining the CDR3 with reference TRBV30 and TRBJ1-4 gives the whole variable domain SQTIHQWPATLVQPVGSPLSLECTVEGTSNPNLYWYRQAAGRGLQLLFYSVGIGQISSEVPQNLSASRPQDRQFILSSKKLLLSDSGFYLCAWSALGLGGTNEKLFFGSGTQLSVL.

This clone was detected only once. The CDR3: CASSTTLAGGYNEQFF. DNA for the CDR3: TGTGCCAGCAGCACCACACTAGCGGGAGGATACAATGAGCAGTTCTTC. The chain recombines TRBV7-6 with TRBJ2-1; 12 bases are a match to TRBD2. Per the germline V gene, CDR1 is SGHVS and CDR2 is FNYEAQ. Trimming took 5 bases from V and 4 from J; bases not matched to a gene: 6. This CDR3 spans 16 amino acids.

The chain has TRBV27 and TRBJ2-7, with D possibly TRBD1 on 6 matching bases. The CDR3 covers 16 residues. V dropped 7 bases and J dropped 3 bases, with 22 bases sitting between them. CDR1 is MNHEY and CDR2 is SMNVEV in the germline V gene (reference sequence). The CDR3 DNA is TGTGCCAGCATGACCTTGACAGGACCTAAGGTCTACGAGCAGTACTTC. Translated, it gives CASMTLTGPKVYEQYF.

The rearrangement joins TRBV18 to TRBJ2-7; TRBD2 is a possible D gene (6 bases). Germline loops: CDR1 KGHSH, CDR2 LQKENI. Trimming cost V 1 base and J 7 bases, with 11 bases left between them. This CDR3 contains 13 residues. The CDR3 loop is CASSPRTIDEQYF. For the CDR3, the DNA is TGTGCCAGCTCACCACGGACTATCGATGAGCAGTACTTC.

This clone was detected once. The chain employs TRBV5-1 and TRBJ2-5; 7 bases map to TRBD1. After removal of 1 base from V and 3 bases from J, the junction contained 3 bases not matched to a gene. Germline V gene lookup returns CDR1 SGHRS and CDR2 YFSETQ. The CDR3 is 14 residues long. CDR3 sequence reads: CASSLRDSKETQYF. CDR3 nucleotides: TGCGCCAGCAGCTTGAGGGACAGTAAAGAGACCCAGTACTTC.

This clone has more than one count but fewer than ten. J is TRBJ1-1 and V is TRBV6-2 or TRBV6-3; TRBD1 is a possible D gene (5 bases). The CDR3 has 16 amino acids. Germline-derived CDR1 and CDR2 are MNHEY and SVGEGT. Trimming shortened V by 0 bases and J by 6 bases, and 17 bases separated the two germline ends. The chain's CDR3 is CASSYSFRVGEPEAFF. CDR3 coding DNA: TGTGCCAGCAGTTACTCCTTCAGGGTTGGAGAGCCTGAAGCTTTCTTT.

The chain is built from TRBV5-1 and TRBJ1-3; TRBD1 matches at 10 bases. Germline V gene data show CDR1 as SGHRS and CDR2 as YFSETQ. Trimming at V came to 0 bases and at J to 2 bases, leaving 8 bases not matched to a gene. This CDR3 region has 18 residues. CDR3 residues: CASSLVMIGQGAGNTIYF. As DNA, the CDR3 is TGCGCCAGCAGCTTGGTTATGATCGGACAGGGGGCTGGAAACACCATATATTTT.

V and J are TRBV2 and TRBJ2-1; the match to TRBD2 covers 9 bases. The CDR3 loop spans 15 amino acids. The V gene's germline CDR1 is SNHLY and CDR2 FYNNEI. The junction had 7 bases not matched to a gene; V was cut back by 6 bases and J by 4 bases. DNA of the CDR3: TGTGCCAGCAGAGATAGCGGGAGAAGGTACAATGAGCAGTTCTTC. It specifies CASRDSGRRYNEQFF.

The chain has TRBV2 and TRBJ1-5; maybe TRBD1 (5 bases). The CDR3 is 16 residues long. Trimming left V 3 bases short and J 7 bases short, with 19 bases between. Germline CDR1 SNHLY, CDR2 FYNNEI. For the CDR3, the DNA is TGTGCCAGCAGTGAGCCGCCCGGGGGTCGGGAACAGCCCCAGCATTTT. Translating gives CASSEPPGGREQPQHF. Looking up the rest from reference TRBV2 and TRBJ1-5 gives the full variable domain: EPEVTQTPSHQVTQMGQEVILRCVPISNHLYFYWYRQILGQKVEFLVSFYNNEISEKSEIFDDQFSVERPDGSNFTLKIRSTKLEDSAMYFCASSEPPGGREQPQHFGDGTRLSIL.

The rearrangement uses TRBV30 and TRBJ2-7; D is perhaps TRBD2 (5 bases). The CDR3 sequence is 12 residues long. Germline V gene data show CDR1 as GTSNPN and CDR2 as SVGIG (reference sequence). The V end lost 1 base, the J end lost 5 bases, and 9 bases lay between the germline ends. The CDR3 loop reads CAWSGRGNEQYF. For the CDR3, the DNA is TGTGCCTGGAGTGGTCGGGGTAACGAGCAGTACTTC.

The rearrangement joins TRBV30 to TRBJ2-5, with TRBD2 identical over 7 bases. The V segment lost 1 base and the J segment 3 bases; nucleotides outside the gene matches: 8. Per the germline V gene, CDR1 is GTSNPN and CDR2 is SVGIG (reference sequence). The CDR3 extends over 15 amino acids. The CDR3 nucleotides are TGTGCCTGGAGTGGGTGGGGGGACTACGAAGAGACCCAGTACTTC. Protein: CAWSGWGDYEETQYF.

This chain connects TRBV21-1 to TRBJ2-2; the D call of TRBD1 is as the table states it, not checked on the DNA. TRBV21-1 is a listed pseudogene. This CDR3 spans 18 amino acids. The CDR3 region is CASSKGDRGQGATGELFF. The CDR3 DNA is TGTGCCAGCAGCAAAGGCGATCGGGGACAGGGGGCCACCGGGGAGCTGTTTTTT.

The genes are TRBV25-1 and TRBJ1-5; D is uncertain. Trimming cost V 3 bases and J 0 bases, with 6 bases left between them. Germline CDR1 MGHDK, CDR2 SYGVNS. The CDR3 totals 14 residues. The CDR3 nucleotides read TGTGCCAGCAGTGATGAGTATAGCAATCAGCCCCAGCATTTT. Translating it yields CASSDEYSNQPQHF.

The chain is built from TRBV7-9 and TRBJ2-7; 9 bases fit TRBD2. The length of the CDR3 is 16 residues. Germline trimming cut 5 bases from V and 4 bases from J; bases unmatched to any gene: 12. In germline, CDR1 is SEHNR, CDR2 FQNEAQ (reference sequence). CDR3 protein: CASSPSSGTPDYEQYF. CDR3 sequence (DNA): TGTGCCAGCAGCCCATCTAGCGGGACACCTGATTACGAGCAGTACTTC.

The chain combines TRBV7-3 with TRBJ2-6; tentative D call: TRBD1 (5 bases). V was shortened by 2 bases and J by 2 bases, with 13 bases between the two germline ends. The CDR3 extends over 17 amino acids. Germline V gene lookup returns CDR1 SGHTA and CDR2 FQGTGA. CDR3 sequence: CASSLWQGTAGANVLTF. The CDR3 DNA reads TGTGCCAGCAGCTTATGGCAGGGCACTGCTGGGGCCAACGTCCTGACTTTC.

The genes are TRBV5-5 and TRBJ2-1; 8 nucleotides line up with TRBD1. Losses at the gene ends were 0 bases for V and 8 bases for J; bases not matched to a gene: 7. Germline V lookup: CDR1 SGHKS, CDR2 YYEKEE (reference sequence). The CDR3 extends over 15 amino acids. This chain's CDR3 is CASSLAPGGVYEQFF. CDR3 coding DNA: TGTGCCAGCAGCTTGGCGCCAGGGGGCGTCTATGAGCAGTTCTTC.

This clone came up once. The chain couples TRBV27 to TRBJ2-1, with TRBD2 matching 14 bases. This CDR3 contains 18 residues. V was clipped by 4 bases and J by 14 bases; unmatched bases: 19. CDR1 and CDR2 from the germline V gene are MNHEY and SMNVEV (reference sequence). CDR3 region: CASSSGLAGGIPGAREFF. CDR3 nucleotides: TGTGCCAGCAGTTCAGGACTAGCGGGAGGTATCCCAGGGGCCAGAGAGTTCTTC.

The chain carries TRBV29-1 and TRBJ1-2; no definite D call. There are 11 residues in the CDR3. From germline, CDR1 is SQVTM and CDR2 ANQGSEA. Deletions cut 7 bases from V and 2 bases from J, with 8 bases between. The CDR3 DNA follows: TGCAGCGCCGAGGAGAACTATGGCTACACCTTC. This codes for CSAEENYGYTF. The full variable domain, in which reference TRBV29-1 and TRBJ1-2 provide the parts outside the CDR3, is SAVISQKPSRDICQRGTSLTIQCQVDSQVTMMFWYRQQPGQSLTLIATANQGSEATYESGFVIDKFPISRPNLTFSTLTVSNMSPEDSSIYLCSAEENYGYTFGSGTRLTVV.

The genes are TRBV4-2 and TRBJ1-3, with 7 bases identical to TRBD1. Germline CDR1 reads LGHNA; CDR2 reads YNFKEQ. The CDR3 loop spans 15 amino acids. Trimming at V came to 3 bases and at J to 4 bases, leaving 6 bases not matched to a gene. CDR3 sequence: CASSHVPGQGNTIYF. The DNA for the CDR3 is TGTGCCAGCAGCCATGTCCCGGGACAGGGAAACACCATATATTTT.

This chain links TRBV5-1 with TRBJ1-6; D not resolved. This CDR3 spans 17 amino acids. V was cut by 1 base and J by 3 bases, with 14 bases left in between. Germline CDR1 and CDR2: SGHRS and YFSETQ. The DNA for the CDR3 is TGCGCCAGCAGCTTGAATCCGGGTATCGACTATAATTCACCCCTCCACTTT. Translating it yields CASSLNPGIDYNSPLHF.